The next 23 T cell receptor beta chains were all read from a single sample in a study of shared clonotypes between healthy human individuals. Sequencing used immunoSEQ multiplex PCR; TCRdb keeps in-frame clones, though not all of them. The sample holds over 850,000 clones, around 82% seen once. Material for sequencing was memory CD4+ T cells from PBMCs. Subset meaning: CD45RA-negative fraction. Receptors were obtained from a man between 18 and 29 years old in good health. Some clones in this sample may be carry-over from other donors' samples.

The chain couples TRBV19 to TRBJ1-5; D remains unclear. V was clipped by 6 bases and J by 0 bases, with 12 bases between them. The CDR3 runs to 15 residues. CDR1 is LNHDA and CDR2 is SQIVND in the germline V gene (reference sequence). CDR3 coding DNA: TGTGCCAGTAGACTCCGGTTTTATAGCAATCAGCCCCAGCATTTT. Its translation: CASRLRFYSNQPQHF.

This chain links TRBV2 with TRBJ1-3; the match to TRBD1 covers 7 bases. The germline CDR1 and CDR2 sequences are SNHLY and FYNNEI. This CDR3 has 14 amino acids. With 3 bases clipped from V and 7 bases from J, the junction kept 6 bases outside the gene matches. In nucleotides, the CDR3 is TGTGCCAGCAGTGACGGAGGGGGCTTTAACACCATATATTTT. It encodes CASSDGGGFNTIYF.

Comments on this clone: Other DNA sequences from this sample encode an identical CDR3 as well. The CDR3 DNA is TGCGCCAGCAGCTTGGACCCAGGGAGCTACGAGCAGTACTTC. Translating gives CASSLDPGSYEQYF. The chain recombines TRBV5-1 with TRBJ2-7; D is possibly TRBD1 or TRBD2 (5 bases each). Trimming removed 0 bases at V and 3 bases at J, with 10 bases between. From germline, CDR1 is SGHRS and CDR2 YFSETQ. This CDR3 comprises 14 residues.

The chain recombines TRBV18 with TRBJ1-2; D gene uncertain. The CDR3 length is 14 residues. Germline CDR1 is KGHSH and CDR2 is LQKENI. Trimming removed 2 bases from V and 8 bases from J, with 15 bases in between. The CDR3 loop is CASSPDISGEGYTF. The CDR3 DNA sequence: TGTGCCAGCTCACCAGACATCTCCGGGGAGGGCTACACCTTC.

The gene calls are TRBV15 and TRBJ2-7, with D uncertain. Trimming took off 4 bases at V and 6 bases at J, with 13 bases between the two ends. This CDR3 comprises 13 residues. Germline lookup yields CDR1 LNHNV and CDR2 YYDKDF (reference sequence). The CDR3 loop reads CATSIRPGGEQYF. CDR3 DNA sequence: TGTGCCACCAGCATCAGACCCGGCGGCGAGCAGTACTTC.

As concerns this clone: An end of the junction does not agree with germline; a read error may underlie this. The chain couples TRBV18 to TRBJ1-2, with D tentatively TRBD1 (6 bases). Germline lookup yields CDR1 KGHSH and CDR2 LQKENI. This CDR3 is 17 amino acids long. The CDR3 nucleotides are TGTGCCAGCTCACGAACAGGGCCCTCCCAGGGCTACTATGGCTACATCTTC. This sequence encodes CASSRTGPSQGYYGYIF.

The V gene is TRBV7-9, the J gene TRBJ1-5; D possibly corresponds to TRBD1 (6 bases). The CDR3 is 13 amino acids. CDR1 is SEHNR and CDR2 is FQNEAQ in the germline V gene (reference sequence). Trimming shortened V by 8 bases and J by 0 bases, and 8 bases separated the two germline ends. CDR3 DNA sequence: TGTGCCAGCCAGGGGTATAGCAATCAGCCCCAGCATTTT. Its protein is CASQGYSNQPQHF.

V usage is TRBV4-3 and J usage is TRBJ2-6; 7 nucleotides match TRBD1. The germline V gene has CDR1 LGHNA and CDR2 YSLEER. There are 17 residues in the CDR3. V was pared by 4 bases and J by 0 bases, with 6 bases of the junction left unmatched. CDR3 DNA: TGCGCCAGCAGCCTAGGACAGGCCTACTCTGGGGCCAACGTCCTGACTTTC. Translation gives CASSLGQAYSGANVLTF.

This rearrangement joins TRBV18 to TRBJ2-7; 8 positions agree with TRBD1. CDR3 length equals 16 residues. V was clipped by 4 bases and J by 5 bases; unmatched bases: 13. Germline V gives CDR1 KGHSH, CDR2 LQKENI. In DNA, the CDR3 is TGTGCCAGCTCACGAGAAACCGGGACAGGAGTTAACGAGCAGTACTTC. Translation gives CASSRETGTGVNEQYF.

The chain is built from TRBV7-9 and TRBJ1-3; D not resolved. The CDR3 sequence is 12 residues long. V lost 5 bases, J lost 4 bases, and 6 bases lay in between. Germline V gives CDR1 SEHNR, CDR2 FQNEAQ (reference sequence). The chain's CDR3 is CASSRQGNTIYF. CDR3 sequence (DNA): TGTGCCAGCAGCCGTCAGGGAAACACCATATATTTT.

The CDR3 protein is CASSFQGQGARETQYF. The CDR3 nucleotides are TGCGCCAGCAGCTTTCAAGGACAGGGGGCTCGAGAGACCCAGTACTTC. The chain joins TRBV5-1 to TRBJ2-5, with TRBD1 matching over 11 bases. J gave up 4 bases and V 2 bases, and 7 bases lay outside the gene matches. Germline assignment: CDR1 SGHRS and CDR2 YFSETQ. CDR3 size: 16 residues.

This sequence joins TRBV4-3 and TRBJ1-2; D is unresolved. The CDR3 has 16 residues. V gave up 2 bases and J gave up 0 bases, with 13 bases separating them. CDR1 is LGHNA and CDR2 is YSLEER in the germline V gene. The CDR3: CASSQIAKGPNYGYTF. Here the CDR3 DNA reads TGCGCCAGCAGCCAAATCGCCAAAGGGCCTAACTATGGCTACACCTTC.

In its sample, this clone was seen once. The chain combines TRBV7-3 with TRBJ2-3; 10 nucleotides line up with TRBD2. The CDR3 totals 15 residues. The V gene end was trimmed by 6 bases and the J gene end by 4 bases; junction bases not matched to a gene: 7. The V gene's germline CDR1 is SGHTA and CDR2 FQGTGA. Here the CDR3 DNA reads TGTGCCAGCAGTGCGCTAGCGGGAGTCCCAGATACGCAGTATTTT. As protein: CASSALAGVPDTQYF.

CDR3 sequence reads: CASSPTVALAFF. The CDR3, as DNA: TGTGCCAGCAGTCCGACGGTCGCTTTAGCTTTCTTT. The rearrangement joins TRBV28 to TRBJ1-1; D uncertain. The CDR3 contains 12 residues. The V and J ends lost 5 bases and 10 bases respectively, with 14 bases between them. CDR1 MDHEN and CDR2 SYDVKM come from the germline V gene.

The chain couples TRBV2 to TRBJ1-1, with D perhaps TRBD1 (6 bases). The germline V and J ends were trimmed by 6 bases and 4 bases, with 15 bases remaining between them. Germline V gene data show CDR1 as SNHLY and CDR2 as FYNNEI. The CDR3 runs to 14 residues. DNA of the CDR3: TGTGCCAGCAGCGACGGGACATTCTCCACTGAAGCTTTCTTT. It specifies CASSDGTFSTEAFF.

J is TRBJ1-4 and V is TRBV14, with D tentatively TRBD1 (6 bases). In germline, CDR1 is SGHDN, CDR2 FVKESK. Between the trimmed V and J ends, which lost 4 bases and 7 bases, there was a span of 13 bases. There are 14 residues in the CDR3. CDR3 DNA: TGTGCCAGCAGCCCACCAGGGGCGAGTGAAAAACTGTTTTTT. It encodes CASSPPGASEKLFF.

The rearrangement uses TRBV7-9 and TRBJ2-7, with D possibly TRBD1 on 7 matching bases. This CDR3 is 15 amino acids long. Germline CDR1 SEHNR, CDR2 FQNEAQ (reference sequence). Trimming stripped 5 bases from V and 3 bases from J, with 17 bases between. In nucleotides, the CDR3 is TGTGCCAGCAGCGCTCAGGGGGGAAAAGGCTACGAGCAGTACTTC. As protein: CASSAQGGKGYEQYF. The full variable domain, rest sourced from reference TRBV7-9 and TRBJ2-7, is DTGVSQNPRHKITKRGQNVTFRCDPISEHNRLYWYRQTLGQGPEFLTYFQNEAQLEKSRLLSDRFSAERPKGSFSTLEIQRTEQGDSAMYLCASSAQGGKGYEQYFGPGTRLTVT.

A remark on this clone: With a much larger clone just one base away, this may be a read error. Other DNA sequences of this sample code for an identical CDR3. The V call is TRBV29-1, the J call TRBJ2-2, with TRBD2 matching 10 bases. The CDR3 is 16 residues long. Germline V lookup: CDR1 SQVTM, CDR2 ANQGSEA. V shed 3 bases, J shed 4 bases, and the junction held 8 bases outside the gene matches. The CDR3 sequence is CSVEISAGGRTGELFF. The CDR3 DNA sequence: TGCAGCGTTGAGATCTCAGCGGGAGGGCGCACCGGGGAGCTGTTTTTT.

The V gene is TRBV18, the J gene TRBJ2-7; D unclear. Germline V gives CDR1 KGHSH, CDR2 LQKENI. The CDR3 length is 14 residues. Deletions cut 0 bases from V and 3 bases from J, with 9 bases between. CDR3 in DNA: TGTGCCAGCTCACCACCGTTACGGATCTACGAGCAGTACTTC. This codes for CASSPPLRIYEQYF. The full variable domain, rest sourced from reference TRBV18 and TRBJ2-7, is NAGVMQNPRHLVRRRGQEARLRCSPMKGHSHVYWYRQLPEEGLKFMVYLQKENIIDESGMPKERFSAEFPKEGPSILRIQQVVRGDSAAYFCASSPPLRIYEQYFGPGTRLTVT.

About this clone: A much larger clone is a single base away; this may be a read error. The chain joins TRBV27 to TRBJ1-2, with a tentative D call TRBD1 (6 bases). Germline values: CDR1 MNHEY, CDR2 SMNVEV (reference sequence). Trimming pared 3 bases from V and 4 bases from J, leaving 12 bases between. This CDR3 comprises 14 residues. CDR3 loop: CASSFGGQPYGYTF. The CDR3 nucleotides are TGTGCCAGCAGTTTTGGCGGACAGCCCTATGGCTACACCTTC.

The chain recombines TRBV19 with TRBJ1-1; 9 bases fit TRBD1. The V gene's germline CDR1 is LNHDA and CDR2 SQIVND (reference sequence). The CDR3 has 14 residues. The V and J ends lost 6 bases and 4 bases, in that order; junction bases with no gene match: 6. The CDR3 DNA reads TGTGCCAGTAGGCACAGGGGGCGGACCACTGAAGCTTTCTTT. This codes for CASRHRGRTTEAFF.

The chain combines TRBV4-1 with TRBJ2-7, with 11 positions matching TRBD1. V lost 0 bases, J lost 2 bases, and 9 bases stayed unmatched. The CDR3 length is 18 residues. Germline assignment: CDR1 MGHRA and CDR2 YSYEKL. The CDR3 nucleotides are TGCGCCAGCAGCCAAGATGTTTTCGCGGGACAGGGGGCCTACGAGCAGTACTTC. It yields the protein CASSQDVFAGQGAYEQYF.

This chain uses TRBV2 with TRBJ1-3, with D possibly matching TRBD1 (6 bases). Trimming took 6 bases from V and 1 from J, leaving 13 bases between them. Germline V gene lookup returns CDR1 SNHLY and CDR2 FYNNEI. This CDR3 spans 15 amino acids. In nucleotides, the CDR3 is TGTGCCAGCAGGGGGGCGGGAAGGTCTGGAAACACCATATATTTT. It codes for CASRGAGRSGNTIYF.